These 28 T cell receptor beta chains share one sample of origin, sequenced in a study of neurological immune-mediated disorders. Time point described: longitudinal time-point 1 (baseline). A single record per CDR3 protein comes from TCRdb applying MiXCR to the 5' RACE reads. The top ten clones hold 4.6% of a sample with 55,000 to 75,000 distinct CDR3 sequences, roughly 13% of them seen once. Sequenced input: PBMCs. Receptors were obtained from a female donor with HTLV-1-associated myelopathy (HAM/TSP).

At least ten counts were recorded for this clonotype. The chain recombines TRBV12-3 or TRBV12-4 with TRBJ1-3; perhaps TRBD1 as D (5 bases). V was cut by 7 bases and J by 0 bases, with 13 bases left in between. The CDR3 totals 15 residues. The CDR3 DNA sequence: TGTGCCAGCAATTTCGACAGAGGCTCTGGAAACACCATATATTTT. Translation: CASNFDRGSGNTIYF.

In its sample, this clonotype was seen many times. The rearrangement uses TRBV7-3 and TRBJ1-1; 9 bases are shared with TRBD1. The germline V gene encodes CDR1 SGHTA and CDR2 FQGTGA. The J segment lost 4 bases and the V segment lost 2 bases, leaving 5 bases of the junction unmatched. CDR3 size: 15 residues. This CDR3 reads CASSLWGTGSTEAFF. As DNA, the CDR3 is TGTGCCAGCAGCTTATGGGGGACAGGGAGCACTGAAGCTTTCTTT.

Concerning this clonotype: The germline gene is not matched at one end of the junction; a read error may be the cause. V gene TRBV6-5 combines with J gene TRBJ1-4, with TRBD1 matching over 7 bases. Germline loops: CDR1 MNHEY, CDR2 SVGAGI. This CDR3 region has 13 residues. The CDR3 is CVSRGLTNEKLFF. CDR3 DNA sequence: TGTGTCAGCAGGGGGTTAACTAATGAAAAACTGTTTTTT.

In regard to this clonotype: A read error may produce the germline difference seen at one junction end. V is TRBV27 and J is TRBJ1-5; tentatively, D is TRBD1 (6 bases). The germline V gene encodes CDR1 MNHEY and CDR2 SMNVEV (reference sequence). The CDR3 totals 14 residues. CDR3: CACSFSGVNQPQHF. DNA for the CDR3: TGTGCCTGCAGTTTTTCAGGGGTCAATCAGCCCCAGCATTTT.

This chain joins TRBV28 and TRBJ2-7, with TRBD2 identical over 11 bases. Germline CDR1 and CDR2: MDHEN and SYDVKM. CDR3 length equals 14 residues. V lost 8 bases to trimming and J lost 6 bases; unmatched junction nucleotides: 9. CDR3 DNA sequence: TGTGCCAGCGTGGCTAGCGGGGGGAGCTGCGAGCAGTACTTC. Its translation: CASVASGGSCEQYF.

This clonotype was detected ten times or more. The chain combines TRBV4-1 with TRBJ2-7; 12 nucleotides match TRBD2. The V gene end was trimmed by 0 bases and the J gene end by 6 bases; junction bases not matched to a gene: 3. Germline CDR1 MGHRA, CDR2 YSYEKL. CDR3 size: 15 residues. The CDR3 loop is CASSQDLAGGSEQYF. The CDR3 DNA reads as TGCGCCAGCAGCCAAGATCTAGCGGGGGGGTCCGAGCAGTACTTC.

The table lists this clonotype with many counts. CDR3 coding DNA: TGTGCCAGCAGCTTATTTTCAGCCGAGACCCAGTACTTC. This codes for CASSLFSAETQYF. This rearrangement joins TRBV5-5 to TRBJ2-5; D is ambiguous. The V gene lost 2 bases and the J gene lost 5 bases, with 10 bases spanning the gap. The CDR3 sequence is 13 residues long. The germline V gene encodes CDR1 SGHKS and CDR2 YYEKEE (reference sequence).

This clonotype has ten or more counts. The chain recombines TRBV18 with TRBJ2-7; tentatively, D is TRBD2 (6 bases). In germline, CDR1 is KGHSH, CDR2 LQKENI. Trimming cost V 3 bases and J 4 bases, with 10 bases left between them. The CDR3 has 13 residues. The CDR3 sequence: CASSPLGGYEQYF. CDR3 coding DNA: TGTGCCAGCTCACCTTTGGGGGGTTACGAGCAGTACTTC.

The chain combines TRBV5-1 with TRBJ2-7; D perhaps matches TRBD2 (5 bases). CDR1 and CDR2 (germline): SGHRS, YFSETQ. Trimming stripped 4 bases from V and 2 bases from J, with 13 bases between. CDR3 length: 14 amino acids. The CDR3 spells CASSPRTRAYEQYF. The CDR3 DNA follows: TGCGCCAGCAGCCCTCGAACTAGGGCCTACGAGCAGTACTTC. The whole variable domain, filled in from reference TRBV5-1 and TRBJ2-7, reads KAGVTQTPRYLIKTRGQQVTLSCSPISGHRSVSWYQQTPGQGLQFLFEYFSETQRNKGNFPGRFSGRQFSNSRSEMNVSTLELGDSALYLCASSPRTRAYEQYFGPGTRLTVT.

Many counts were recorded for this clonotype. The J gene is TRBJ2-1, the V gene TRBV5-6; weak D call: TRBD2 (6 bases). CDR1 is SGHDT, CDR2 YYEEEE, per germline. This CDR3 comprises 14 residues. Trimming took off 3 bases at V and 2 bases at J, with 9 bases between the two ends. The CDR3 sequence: CASSYSGTYNEQFF. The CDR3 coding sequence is TGTGCCAGCAGCTATAGCGGAACCTACAATGAGCAGTTCTTC.

Here the CDR3 reads CASSQTDSNQPQHF. As DNA, the CDR3 is TGTGCCAGCAGTCAAACGGATAGCAATCAGCCCCAGCATTTT. The chain joins TRBV2 to TRBJ1-5; D is unresolved. The CDR3 loop spans 14 amino acids. Trimming shortened V by 5 bases and J by 0 bases, and 8 bases separated the two germline ends. CDR1 is SNHLY, CDR2 FYNNEI, per germline.

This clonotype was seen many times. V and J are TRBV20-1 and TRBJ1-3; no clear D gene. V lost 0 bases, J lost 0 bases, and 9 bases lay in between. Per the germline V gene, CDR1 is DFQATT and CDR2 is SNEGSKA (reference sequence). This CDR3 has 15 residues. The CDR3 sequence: CSARDRVNSGNTIYF. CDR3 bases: TGCAGTGCTAGAGATCGAGTGAACTCTGGAAACACCATATATTTT.

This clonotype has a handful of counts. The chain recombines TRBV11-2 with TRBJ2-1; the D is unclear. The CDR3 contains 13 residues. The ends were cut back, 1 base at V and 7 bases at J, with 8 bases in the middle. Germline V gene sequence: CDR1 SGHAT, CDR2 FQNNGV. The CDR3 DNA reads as TGTGCCAGCAGCTTAGTTAGTAATAATGAGCAGTTCTTC. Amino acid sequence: CASSLVSNNEQFF.

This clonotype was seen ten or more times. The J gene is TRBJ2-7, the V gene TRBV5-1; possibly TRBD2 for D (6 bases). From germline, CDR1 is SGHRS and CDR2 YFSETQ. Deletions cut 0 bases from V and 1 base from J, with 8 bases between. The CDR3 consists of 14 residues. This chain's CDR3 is CASSLVAASYEQYF. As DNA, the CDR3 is TGCGCCAGCAGCTTGGTAGCGGCTTCCTACGAGCAGTACTTC.

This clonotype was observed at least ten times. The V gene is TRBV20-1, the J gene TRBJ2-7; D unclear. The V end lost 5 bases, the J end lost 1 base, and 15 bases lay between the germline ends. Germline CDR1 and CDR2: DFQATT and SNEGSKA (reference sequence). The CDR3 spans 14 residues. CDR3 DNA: TGCAGTGCTGGCGCCTCTGGACGGTCCTACGAGCAGTACTTC. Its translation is CSAGASGRSYEQYF.

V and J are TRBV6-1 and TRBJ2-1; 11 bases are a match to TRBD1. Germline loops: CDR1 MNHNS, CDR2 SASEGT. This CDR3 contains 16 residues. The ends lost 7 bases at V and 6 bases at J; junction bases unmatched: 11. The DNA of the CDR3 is TGTGCCAGCACCAGGACAGGGGGCACGGGGTTCAATGAGCAGTTCTTC. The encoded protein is CASTRTGGTGFNEQFF.

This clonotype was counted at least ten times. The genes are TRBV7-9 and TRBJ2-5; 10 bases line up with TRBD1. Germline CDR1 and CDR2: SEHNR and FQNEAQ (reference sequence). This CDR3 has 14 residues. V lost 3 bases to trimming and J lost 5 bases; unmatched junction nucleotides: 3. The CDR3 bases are TGTGCCAGCAGCTTGACAGGGGGCCGGGAGACCCAGTACTTC. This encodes CASSLTGGRETQYF.

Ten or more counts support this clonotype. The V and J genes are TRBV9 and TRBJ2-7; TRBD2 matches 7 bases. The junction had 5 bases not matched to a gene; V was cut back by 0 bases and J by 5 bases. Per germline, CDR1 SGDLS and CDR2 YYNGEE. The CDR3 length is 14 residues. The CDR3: CASSVASGAHEQYF. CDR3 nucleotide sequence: TGTGCCAGCAGCGTAGCGAGCGGGGCCCACGAGCAGTACTTC.

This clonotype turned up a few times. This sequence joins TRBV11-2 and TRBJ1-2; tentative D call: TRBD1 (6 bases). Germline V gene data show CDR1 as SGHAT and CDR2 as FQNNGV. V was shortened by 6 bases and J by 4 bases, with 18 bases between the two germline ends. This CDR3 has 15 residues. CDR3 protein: CASSQGQGFIYGYTF. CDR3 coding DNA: TGTGCCAGCAGTCAGGGCCAGGGGTTTATCTATGGCTACACCTTC.

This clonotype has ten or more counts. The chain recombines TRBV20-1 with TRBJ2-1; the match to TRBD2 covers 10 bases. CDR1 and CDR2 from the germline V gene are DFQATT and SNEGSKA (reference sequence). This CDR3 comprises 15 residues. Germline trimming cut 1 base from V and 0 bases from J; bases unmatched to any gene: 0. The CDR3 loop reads CSARVAGGSYNEQFF. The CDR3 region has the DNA TGCAGTGCTAGAGTAGCGGGGGGCTCCTACAATGAGCAGTTCTTC.

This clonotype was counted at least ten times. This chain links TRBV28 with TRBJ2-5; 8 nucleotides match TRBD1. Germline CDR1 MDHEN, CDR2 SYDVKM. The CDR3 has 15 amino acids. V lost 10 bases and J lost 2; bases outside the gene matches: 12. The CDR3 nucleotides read TGTGCCACCCTTATTAGGGACAGGCCTCAAGAGACCCAGTACTTC. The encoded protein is CATLIRDRPQETQYF. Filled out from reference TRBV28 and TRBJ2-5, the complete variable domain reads DVKVTQSSRYLVKRTGEKVFLECVQDMDHENMFWYRQDPGLGLRLIYFSYDVKMKEKGDIPEGYSVSREKKERFSLILESASTNQTSMYLCATLIRDRPQETQYFGPGTRLLVL.

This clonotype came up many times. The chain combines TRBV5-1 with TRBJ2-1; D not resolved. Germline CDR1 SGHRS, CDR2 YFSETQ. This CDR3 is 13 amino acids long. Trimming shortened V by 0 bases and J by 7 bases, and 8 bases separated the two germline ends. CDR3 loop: CASSLAGRNEQFF. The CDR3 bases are TGCGCCAGCAGCTTGGCAGGACGGAATGAGCAGTTCTTC.

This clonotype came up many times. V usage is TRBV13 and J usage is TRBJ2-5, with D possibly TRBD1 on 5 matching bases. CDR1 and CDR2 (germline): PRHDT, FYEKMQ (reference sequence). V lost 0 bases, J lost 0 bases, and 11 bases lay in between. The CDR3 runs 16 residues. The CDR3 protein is CASSLGRQLYQETQYF. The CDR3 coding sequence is TGTGCCAGCAGCTTAGGCAGACAGTTGTACCAAGAGACCCAGTACTTC.

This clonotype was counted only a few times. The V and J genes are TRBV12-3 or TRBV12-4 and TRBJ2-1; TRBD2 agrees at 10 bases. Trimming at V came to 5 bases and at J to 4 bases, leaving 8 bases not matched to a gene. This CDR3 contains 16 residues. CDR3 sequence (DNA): TGTGCCAGCAGTCCGAGCGGGGGGGCCCAGTACAATGAGCAGTTCTTC. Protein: CASSPSGGAQYNEQFF.

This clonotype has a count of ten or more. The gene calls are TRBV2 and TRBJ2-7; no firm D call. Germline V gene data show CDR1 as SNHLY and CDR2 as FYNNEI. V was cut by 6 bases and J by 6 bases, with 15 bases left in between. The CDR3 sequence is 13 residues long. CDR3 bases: TGTGCCAGCAGAGATAATACGGTTGTCGAGCAGTACTTC. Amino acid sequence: CASRDNTVVEQYF.

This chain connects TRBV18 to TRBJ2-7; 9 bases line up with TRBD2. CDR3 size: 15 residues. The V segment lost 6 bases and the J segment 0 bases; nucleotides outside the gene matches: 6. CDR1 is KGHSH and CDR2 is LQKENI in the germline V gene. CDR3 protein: CASSLGTSRSYEQYF. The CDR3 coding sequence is TGTGCCAGCTCCCTCGGGACTAGCCGCTCCTACGAGCAGTACTTC.

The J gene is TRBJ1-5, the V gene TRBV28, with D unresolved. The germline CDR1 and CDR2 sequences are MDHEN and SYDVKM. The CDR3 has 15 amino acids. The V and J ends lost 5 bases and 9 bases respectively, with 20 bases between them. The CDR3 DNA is TGTGCCAGCAGTCGGGGTCAAAATAGCAATACGCCCCAGCATTTT. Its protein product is CASSRGQNSNTPQHF. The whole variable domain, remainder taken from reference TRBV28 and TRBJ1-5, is DVKVTQSSRYLVKRTGEKVFLECVQDMDHENMFWYRQDPGLGLRLIYFSYDVKMKEKGDIPEGYSVSREKKERFSLILESASTNQTSMYLCASSRGQNSNTPQHFGDGTRLSIL.

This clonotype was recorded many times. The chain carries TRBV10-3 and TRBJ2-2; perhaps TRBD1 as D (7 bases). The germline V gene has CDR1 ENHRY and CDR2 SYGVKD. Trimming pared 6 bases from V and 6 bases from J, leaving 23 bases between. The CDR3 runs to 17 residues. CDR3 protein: CAISGTAGTELSGELFF. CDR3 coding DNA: TGTGCCATCAGCGGCACCGCGGGGACAGAACTGTCCGGGGAGCTGTTTTTT.